Listed below are T cell receptor beta chains from one sample, sequenced in a study of post-analysis software for immune sequencing data. TCRdb re-called the PCR reads with MiXCR, one entry per CDR3 protein. Of about 400,000 distinct CDR3 sequences listed, less than 35% are singletons. Sequencing was performed on blood. The receptors here all came from a girl under 18 with multiple sclerosis. Each CDR3 is given without its conserved first and last residue. Each record gives: V gene, CDR3 protein.

TRBV6-5	ASRSPGTGGYEQY
TRBV20-1	SARERVRKETQY
TRBV5-1	ASSPGQGVGEQY
TRBV12-3/TRBV12-4	ASSYGGGWGNEQF
TRBV11-2	ASSPPGLEIDTQY
TRBV7-8	ASSVNRGVSNEKLF
TRBV20-1	SALGGAGRYEQY
TRBV6-6	ASSYLQQGRDEQY
TRBV12-3/TRBV12-4	ASSQGNTDTQY
TRBV30	AWSRASYEQY
TRBV20-1	SALTSGGASDTQY
TRBV28	ASSPPNSGANVLT
TRBV12-3/TRBV12-4	ASSALTGFSYEQY
TRBV6-1	ASSERGGGHTGTQY